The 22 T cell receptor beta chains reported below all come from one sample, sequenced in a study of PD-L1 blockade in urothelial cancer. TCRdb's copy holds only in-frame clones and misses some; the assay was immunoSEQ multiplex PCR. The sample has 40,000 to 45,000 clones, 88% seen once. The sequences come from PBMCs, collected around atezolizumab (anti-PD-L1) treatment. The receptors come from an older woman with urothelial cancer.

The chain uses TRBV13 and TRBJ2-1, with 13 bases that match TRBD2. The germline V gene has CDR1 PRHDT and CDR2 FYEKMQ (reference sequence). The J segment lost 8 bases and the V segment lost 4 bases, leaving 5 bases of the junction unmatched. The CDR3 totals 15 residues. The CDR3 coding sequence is TGTGCCAGCAGCTCGGGACTAGCGGGGTTCGATGAGCAGTTCTTC. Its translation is CASSSGLAGFDEQFF.

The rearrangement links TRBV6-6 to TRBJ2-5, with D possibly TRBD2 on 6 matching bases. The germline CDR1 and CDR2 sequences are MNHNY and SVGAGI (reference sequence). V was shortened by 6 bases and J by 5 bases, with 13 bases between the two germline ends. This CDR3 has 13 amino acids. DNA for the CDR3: TGTGCCAGCAGAAAAGGAGGGTCCGAGACCCAGTACTTC. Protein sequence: CASRKGGSETQYF.

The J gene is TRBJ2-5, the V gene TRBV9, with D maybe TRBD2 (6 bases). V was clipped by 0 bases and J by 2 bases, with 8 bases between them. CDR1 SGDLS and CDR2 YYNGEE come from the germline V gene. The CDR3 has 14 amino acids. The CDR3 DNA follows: TGTGCCAGCAGCGTAGTAGCGGATCAAGAGACCCAGTACTTC. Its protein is CASSVVADQETQYF.

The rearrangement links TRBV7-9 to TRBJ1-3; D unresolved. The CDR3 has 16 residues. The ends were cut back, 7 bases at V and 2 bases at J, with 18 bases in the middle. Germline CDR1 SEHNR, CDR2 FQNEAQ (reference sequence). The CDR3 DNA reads TGTGCCAGCACCATCGTGGGATCCGGGGCTGGAAACACCATATATTTT. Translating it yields CASTIVGSGAGNTIYF.

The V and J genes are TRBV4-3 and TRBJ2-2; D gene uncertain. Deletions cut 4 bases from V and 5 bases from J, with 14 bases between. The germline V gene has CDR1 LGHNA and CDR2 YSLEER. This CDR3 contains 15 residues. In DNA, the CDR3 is TGCGCCAGCAGCCCGAGCTCCTTGGTGACCGGGGAGCTGTTTTTT. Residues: CASSPSSLVTGELFF.

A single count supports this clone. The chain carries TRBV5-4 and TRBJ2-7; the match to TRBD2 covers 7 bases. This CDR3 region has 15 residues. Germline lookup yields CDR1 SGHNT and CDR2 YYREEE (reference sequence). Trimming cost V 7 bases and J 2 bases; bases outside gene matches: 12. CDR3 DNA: TGTGCCAGCCACTGGGGAGGGCAGGATCCCTACGAGCAGTACTTC. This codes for CASHWGGQDPYEQYF.

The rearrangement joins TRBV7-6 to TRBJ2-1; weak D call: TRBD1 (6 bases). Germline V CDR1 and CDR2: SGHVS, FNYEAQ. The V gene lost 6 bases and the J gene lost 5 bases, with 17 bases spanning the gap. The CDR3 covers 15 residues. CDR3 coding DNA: TGTGCCAGCAGTAAACAGGGCTTTCCAGACAATGAGCAGTTCTTC. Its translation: CASSKQGFPDNEQFF.

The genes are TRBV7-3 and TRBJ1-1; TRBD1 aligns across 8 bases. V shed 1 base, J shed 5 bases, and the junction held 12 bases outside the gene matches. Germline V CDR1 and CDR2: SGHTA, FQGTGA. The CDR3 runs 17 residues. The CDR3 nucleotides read TGTGCCAGCAGCTTAAATGTCGGACAGGGAGGCGGGACTGAAGCTTTCTTT. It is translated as CASSLNVGQGGGTEAFF.

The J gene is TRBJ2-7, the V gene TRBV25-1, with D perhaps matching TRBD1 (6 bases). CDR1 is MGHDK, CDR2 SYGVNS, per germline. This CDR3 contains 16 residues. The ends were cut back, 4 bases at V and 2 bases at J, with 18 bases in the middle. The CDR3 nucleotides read TGTGCCAGCAGTGGGAGCTCCGGGACATCCACCTACGAGCAGTACTTC. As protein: CASSGSSGTSTYEQYF.

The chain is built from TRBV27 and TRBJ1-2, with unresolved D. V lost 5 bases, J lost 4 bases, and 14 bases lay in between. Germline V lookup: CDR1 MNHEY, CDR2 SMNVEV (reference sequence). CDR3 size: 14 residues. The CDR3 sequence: CASSLARATYGYTF. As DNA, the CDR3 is TGTGCCAGCAGTCTGGCGAGGGCCACCTATGGCTACACCTTC.

The chain's CDR3 is CASSPEAGDNEQFF. The CDR3 bases are TGTGCCAGCTCACCAGAGGCGGGCGACAATGAGCAGTTCTTC. The genes are TRBV18 and TRBJ2-1, with D possibly matching TRBD2 (5 bases). V lost 2 bases to trimming and J lost 5 bases, with 10 bases between them. The germline gives CDR1 KGHSH, CDR2 LQKENI. The CDR3 spans 14 residues. Using reference TRBV18 and TRBJ2-1 for the parts outside the CDR3, the full variable domain is NAGVMQNPRHLVRRRGQEARLRCSPMKGHSHVYWYRQLPEEGLKFMVYLQKENIIDESGMPKERFSAEFPKEGPSILRIQQVVRGDSAAYFCASSPEAGDNEQFFGPGTRLTVL.

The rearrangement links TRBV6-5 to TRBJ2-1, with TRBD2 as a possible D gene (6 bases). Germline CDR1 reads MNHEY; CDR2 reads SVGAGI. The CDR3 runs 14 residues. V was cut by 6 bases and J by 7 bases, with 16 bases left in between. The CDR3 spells CASSPWMGRNEQFF. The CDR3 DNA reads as TGTGCCAGCAGCCCTTGGATGGGGAGGAATGAGCAGTTCTTC.

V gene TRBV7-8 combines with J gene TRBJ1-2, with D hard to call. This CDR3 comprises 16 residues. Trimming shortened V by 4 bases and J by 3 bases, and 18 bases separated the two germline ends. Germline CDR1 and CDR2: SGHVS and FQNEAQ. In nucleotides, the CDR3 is TGTGCCAGCAGCTCGGAGGAGACCGGGCCGCACTATGGCTACACCTTC. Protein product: CASSSEETGPHYGYTF.

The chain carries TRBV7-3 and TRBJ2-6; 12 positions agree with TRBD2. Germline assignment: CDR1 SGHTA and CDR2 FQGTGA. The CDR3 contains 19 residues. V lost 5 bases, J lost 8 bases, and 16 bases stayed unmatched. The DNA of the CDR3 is TGTGCCAGCAGCCCCCCCGGCGGACTAGCGGGGAGTAGGACCAACGTCCTGACTTTC. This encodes CASSPPGGLAGSRTNVLTF.

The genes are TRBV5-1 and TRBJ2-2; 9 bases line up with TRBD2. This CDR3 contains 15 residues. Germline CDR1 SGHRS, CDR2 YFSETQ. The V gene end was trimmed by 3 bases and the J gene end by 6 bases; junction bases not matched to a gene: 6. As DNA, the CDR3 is TGCGCCAGCAGCTCATTAGCGGGAGTGGCCGGGGAGCTGTTTTTT. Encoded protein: CASSSLAGVAGELFF.

CDR3 sequence: CASSPRGSHHNEQFF. The CDR3 region has the DNA TGTGCCAGTAGTCCCAGGGGGAGCCACCACAATGAGCAGTTCTTC. The chain joins TRBV19 to TRBJ2-1; 7 bases align to TRBD1. There are 15 residues in the CDR3. V was clipped by 5 bases and J by 5 bases; unmatched bases: 9. Germline V gene sequence: CDR1 LNHDA, CDR2 SQIVND (reference sequence).

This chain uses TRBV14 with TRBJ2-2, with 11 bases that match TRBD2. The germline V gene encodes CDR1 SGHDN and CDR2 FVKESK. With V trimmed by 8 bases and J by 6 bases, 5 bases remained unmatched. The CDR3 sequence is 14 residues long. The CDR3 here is CASGRLAGPGELFF. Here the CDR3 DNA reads TGTGCCAGCGGGCGACTAGCGGGACCCGGGGAGCTGTTTTTT.

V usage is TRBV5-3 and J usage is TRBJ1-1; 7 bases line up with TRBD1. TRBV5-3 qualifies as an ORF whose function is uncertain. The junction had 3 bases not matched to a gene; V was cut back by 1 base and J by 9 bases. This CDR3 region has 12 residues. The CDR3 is CARSLTRGKAFF. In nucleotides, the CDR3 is TGTGCCAGAAGCTTGACCAGGGGGAAAGCTTTCTTT.

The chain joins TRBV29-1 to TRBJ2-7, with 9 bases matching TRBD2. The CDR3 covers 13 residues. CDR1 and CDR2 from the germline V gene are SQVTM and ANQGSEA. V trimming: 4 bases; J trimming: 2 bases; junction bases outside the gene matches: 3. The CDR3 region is CSVVTSGTYEQYF. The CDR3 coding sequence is TGCAGCGTTGTGACTAGCGGAACCTACGAGCAGTACTTC.

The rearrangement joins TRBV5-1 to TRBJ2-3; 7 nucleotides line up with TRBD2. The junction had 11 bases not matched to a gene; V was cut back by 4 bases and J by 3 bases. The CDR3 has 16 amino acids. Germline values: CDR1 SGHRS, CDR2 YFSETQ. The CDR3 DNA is TGCGCCAGCAGCCCGGGGCGGGAGCTTGGAACAGATACGCAGTATTTT. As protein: CASSPGRELGTDTQYF.

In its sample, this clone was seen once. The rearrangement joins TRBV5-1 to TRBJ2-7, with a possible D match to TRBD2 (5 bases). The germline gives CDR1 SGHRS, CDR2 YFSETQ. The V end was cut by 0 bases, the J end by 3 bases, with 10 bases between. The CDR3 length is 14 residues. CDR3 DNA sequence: TGCGCCAGCAGCTTGGTCCCGGGGAGCTACGAGCAGTACTTC. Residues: CASSLVPGSYEQYF.

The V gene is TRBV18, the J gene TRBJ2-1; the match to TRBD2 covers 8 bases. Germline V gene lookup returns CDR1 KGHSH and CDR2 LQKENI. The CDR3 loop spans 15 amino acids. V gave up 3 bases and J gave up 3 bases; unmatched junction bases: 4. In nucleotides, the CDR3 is TGTGCCAGCTCACCTGCCGCGGGGGGCTACAATGAGCAGTTCTTC. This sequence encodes CASSPAAGGYNEQFF. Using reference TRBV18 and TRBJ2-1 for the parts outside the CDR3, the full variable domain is NAGVMQNPRHLVRRRGQEARLRCSPMKGHSHVYWYRQLPEEGLKFMVYLQKENIIDESGMPKERFSAEFPKEGPSILRIQQVVRGDSAAYFCASSPAAGGYNEQFFGPGTRLTVL.